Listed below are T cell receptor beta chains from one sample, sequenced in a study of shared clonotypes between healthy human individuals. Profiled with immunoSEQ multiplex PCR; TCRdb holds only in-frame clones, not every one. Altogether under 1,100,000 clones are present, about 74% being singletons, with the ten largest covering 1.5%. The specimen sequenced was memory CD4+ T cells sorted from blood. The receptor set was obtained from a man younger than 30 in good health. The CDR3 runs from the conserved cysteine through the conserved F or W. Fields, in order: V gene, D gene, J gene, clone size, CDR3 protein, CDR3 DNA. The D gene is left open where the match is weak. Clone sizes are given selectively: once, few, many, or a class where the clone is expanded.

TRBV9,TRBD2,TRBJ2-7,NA,CASRRAWTSAQYEQYF,TGTGCCAGCAGGAGGGCATGGACTAGCGCCCAGTACGAGCAGTACTTC
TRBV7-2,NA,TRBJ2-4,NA,CASSQYEPKNIQYF,TGTGCCAGCAGCCAATATGAACCGAAAAACATTCAGTACTTC
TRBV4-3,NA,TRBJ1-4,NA,CASSFQPNLNEKLFF,TGCGCCAGCAGCTTTCAGCCTAATCTTAATGAAAAACTGTTTTTT
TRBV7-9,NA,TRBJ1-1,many,CASSRGDVQGRTEAFF,TGTGCCAGCAGCCGAGGGGACGTCCAGGGACGCACTGAAGCTTTCTTT
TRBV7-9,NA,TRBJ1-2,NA,CASSPDRSYGYTF,TGTGCCAGCAGCCCCGACAGGTCCTATGGCTACACCTTC
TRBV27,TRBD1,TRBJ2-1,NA,CASSSTGTGYNEQFF,TGTGCCAGCAGTTCGACCGGGACAGGGTACAATGAGCAGTTCTTC
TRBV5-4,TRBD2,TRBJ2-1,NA,CASSLPGLAEFF,TGTGCCAGCAGCCTACCGGGACTAGCGGAGTTCTTC
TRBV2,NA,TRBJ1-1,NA,CASSEYAAMNTEAFF,TGTGCCAGCAGTGAATACGCGGCCATGAACACTGAAGCTTTCTTT
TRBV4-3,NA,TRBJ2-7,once,CASSQDKPSPGRFYEQYF,TGCGCCAGCAGCCAAGATAAGCCTAGCCCAGGGAGGTTCTACGAGCAGTACTTC
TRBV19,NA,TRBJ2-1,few,CASSMAGTSYNEQFF,TGTGCCAGTAGTATGGCGGGGACATCCTACAATGAGCAGTTCTTC
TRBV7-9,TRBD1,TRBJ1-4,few,CASSLSDRGGSGKLFF,TGTGCCAGCAGCTTATCGGACAGGGGGGGTTCGGGAAAACTGTTTTTT
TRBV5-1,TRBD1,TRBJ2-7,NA,CASSFTGGLEQYF,TGCGCCAGCAGCTTCACAGGGGGACTCGAGCAGTACTTC
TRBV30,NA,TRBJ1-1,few,CAWSVTGEDTEAFF,TGTGCCTGGAGTGTAACGGGTGAGGACACTGAAGCTTTCTTT
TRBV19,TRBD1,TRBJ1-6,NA,CASSLNRGEPLHF,TGTGCCAGTAGCCTAAACAGGGGGGAACCCCTCCACTTT
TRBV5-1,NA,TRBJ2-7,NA,CASSGGTAVSYEQYF,TGCGCCAGCAGCGGAGGGACAGCCGTTTCCTACGAGCAGTACTTC
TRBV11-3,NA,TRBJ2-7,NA,CASSFGTKGYEQYF,TGTGCCAGCAGCTTTGGCACGAAAGGCTACGAGCAGTACTTC
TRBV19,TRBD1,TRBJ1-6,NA,CASSISGTGSSPLHF,TGTGCCAGTAGTATTTCCGGGACAGGGAGTTCACCCCTCCACTTT
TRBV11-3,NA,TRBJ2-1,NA,CASSLDPSNAEQFF,TGTGCCAGCAGCTTAGATCCCTCCAATGCAGAGCAGTTCTTC
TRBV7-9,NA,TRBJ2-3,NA,CASSSVGTLSTDTQYF,TGTGCCAGCAGCTCGGTAGGGACACTTAGCACAGATACGCAGTATTTT
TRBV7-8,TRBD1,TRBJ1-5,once,CASSPGAPGQISNQPQHF,TGTGCCAGCAGCCCAGGGGCCCCGGGACAGATTAGCAATCAGCCCCAGCATTTT
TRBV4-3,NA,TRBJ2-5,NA,CASSQQQEETQYF,TGCGCCAGCAGCCAACAACAAGAAGAGACCCAGTACTTC
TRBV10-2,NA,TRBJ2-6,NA,CASSETGANVLTF,TGCGCCAGCAGTGAGACTGGGGCCAACGTCCTGACTTTC
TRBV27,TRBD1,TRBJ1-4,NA,CASSSQGSGEKLFF,TGTGCCAGCAGTTCACAGGGGAGTGGAGAGAAACTGTTTTTT
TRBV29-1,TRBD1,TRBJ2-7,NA,CSAQFRDRVYEQYF,TGCAGCGCCCAGTTTAGAGACAGGGTATACGAGCAGTACTTC